The table lists the clone carrying this T cell receptor beta chain with many counts. The antigen remains undetermined. The junction departs from germline at one end; a sequencing error may be responsible. CDR3 length: 12 amino acids. Germline V lookup: CDR1 SGHTA, CDR2 FQGNSA. This entry comes from a study of early T cells in non-severe SARS-CoV-2 infection. Study observations and caveats: VDJdb-based matching was biased toward anti-spike CD8 responses and missed private and CD4 specificities.

The TCR library protocol attached unique molecular identifiers to the individual cDNA molecules. Using its own MiXCR run on the 5' RACE reads, TCRdb lists one record per CDR3 protein. The sample shows approximately 66,000 distinct CDR3 sequences, approximately 12% of them seen only once. This clonotype originated in an adult who was a healthcare worker with PCR-confirmed SARS-CoV-2 infection or an uninfected control (not recorded which). The chain combines TRBV7-2 with TRBJ2-5; D gene ambiguous. What was sequenced was whole blood. The CDR3 nucleotides are TGTGCCAGCAGCATCAGTGGGTATAGGATCCACTTC. Translating it yields CASSISGYRIHF.